The 10 T cell receptor beta chains reported below all come from one sample, sequenced in a study of blood T cells in healthy people across ages. Through a sample-barcoded 5' primer and a J-beta primer mix, a second PCR was run for roughly 7 to 12 cycles. From the 5' RACE reads, TCRdb called clonotypes with MiXCR, one entry per CDR3 protein. The sample records hundreds of thousands of distinct CDR3 sequences, around half being singletons. The sample consisted of blood. The receptor set was obtained from a man of 80 years or more in good health.

This clonotype was seen a few times. The chain employs TRBV2 and TRBJ2-6; 10 nucleotides agree with TRBD1. There are 18 residues in the CDR3. V lost 3 bases, J lost 2 bases, and 7 bases stayed unmatched. Germline CDR1 reads SNHLY; CDR2 reads FYNNEI. Here the CDR3 DNA reads TGTGCCAGCAGTGAGACAGGGGGCGTATTGGCTGGGGCCAACGTCCTGACTTTC. It is translated as CASSETGGVLAGANVLTF.

The CDR3 protein is CASSQDRGGPRTDTQYF. CDR3 bases: TGTGCCAGCAGCCAAGATAGAGGCGGGCCTCGCACAGATACGCAGTATTTT. The rearrangement joins TRBV14 to TRBJ2-3; D perhaps matches TRBD2 (5 bases). The CDR3 runs to 17 residues. In germline, CDR1 is SGHDN, CDR2 FVKESK. V was clipped by 0 bases and J by 1 base, with 14 bases between them.

In regard to this clonotype: This may come from a read error, since a much larger clone is one base off. The CDR3 region is CSATSALLGVYGYTF. Here the CDR3 DNA reads TGCAGTGCCACATCGGCCTTGCTGGGGGTCTATGGCTACACCTTC. This sequence joins TRBV20-1 and TRBJ1-2, with TRBD1 as a possible D gene (5 bases). Deletions cut 6 bases from V and 4 bases from J, with 21 bases between. CDR3 size: 15 residues. Germline CDR1 and CDR2: DFQATT and SNEGSKA (reference sequence).

The chain couples TRBV20-1 to TRBJ2-1; D gene unclear. The V end was cut by 0 bases, the J end by 5 bases, with 5 bases between. CDR3 length: 12 amino acids. Germline CDR1 DFQATT, CDR2 SNEGSKA (reference sequence). The CDR3 loop reads CSARESDNEQFF. CDR3 in DNA: TGCAGTGCTAGAGAGTCTGACAATGAGCAGTTCTTC.

This clonotype was seen more than once but under ten times. The chain uses TRBV12-3 or TRBV12-4 and TRBJ2-5, with D tentatively TRBD1 (5 bases). This CDR3 is 16 amino acids long. Trimming pared 6 bases from V and 2 bases from J, leaving 19 bases between. The CDR3 coding sequence is TGTGCCAGCAGCCCCCTAGGCAGGGCTACACAAGAGACCCAGTACTTC. Translated: CASSPLGRATQETQYF.

This clonotype turned up a few times. The V gene is TRBV29-1, the J gene TRBJ2-3; 7 bases are a match to TRBD1. The length of the CDR3 is 16 residues. With V trimmed by 2 bases and J by 4 bases, 12 bases remained unmatched. Germline-derived CDR1 and CDR2 are SQVTM and ANQGSEA. The chain's CDR3 is CSVEITGVAAPDTQYF. The CDR3 DNA reads TGCAGCGTTGAAATAACAGGGGTGGCGGCCCCAGATACGCAGTATTTT.

V usage is TRBV18 and J usage is TRBJ2-3; D unresolved. Per germline, CDR1 KGHSH and CDR2 LQKENI. Trimming cost V 3 bases and J 1 base, with 11 bases left between them. There are 15 residues in the CDR3. CDR3: CASSPLDLGTDTQYF. The CDR3 nucleotides read TGTGCCAGCTCACCGCTAGACCTAGGCACAGATACGCAGTATTTT.

As regards this clonotype: A junction end diverges from the germline sequence, so it may reflect a read error. The genes are TRBV12-3 or TRBV12-4 and TRBJ1-5; D ambiguous. This CDR3 is 14 amino acids long. The CDR3 loop is CAGRPDGNNQPQHF. The DNA of the CDR3 is TGTGCCGGCAGGCCGGACGGGAACAATCAGCCCCAGCATTTT.

This chain links TRBV3-1 with TRBJ2-1; 7 nucleotides match TRBD2. Germline V gene lookup returns CDR1 LGHDT and CDR2 YNNKEL (reference sequence). The CDR3 is made up of 16 amino acids. V was pared by 4 bases and J by 7 bases, with 13 bases of the junction left unmatched. This chain's CDR3 is CASSPFVGGTSNEQFF. The DNA of the CDR3 is TGTGCCAGCAGCCCGTTTGTGGGGGGGACTTCAAATGAGCAGTTCTTC.

The rearrangement uses TRBV6-1 and TRBJ1-2, with D uncertain. Germline V lookup: CDR1 MNHNS, CDR2 SASEGT. This CDR3 contains 14 residues. Trimming removed 1 base from V and 4 bases from J, with 10 bases in between. The CDR3 region has the DNA TGTGCCAGCAGTGAAGAGAGAGGCGCCTATGGCTACACCTTC. It specifies CASSEERGAYGYTF.